One T cell receptor beta chain is described in this entry. The entry originates in a study of Graves' ophthalmopathy and Graves' hyperthyroidism. With 1 base removed from V and 10 bases from J, the gap between germline ends came to 11 bases. The germline V gene has CDR1 SEHNR and CDR2 FQNEAQ (reference sequence). The CDR3 contains 14 residues. Amplified material comprised TCR beta CDR3 regions derived from RNA transcripts. An initial RT-PCR round employing HTBI primers preceded a second-round multiplex PCR. TCRdb reprocessed the multiplex PCR reads with MiXCR, giving one entry per CDR3 protein. The table shows approximately 700,000 distinct CDR3 sequences, with roughly 39% occurring only once.

The source is an adult man with Graves' ophthalmopathy. This chain joins TRBV7-9 and TRBJ1-6; possible D gene TRBD1, 5 bases. Source material: peripheral blood. The CDR3 nucleotides read TGTGCCAGCAGCTTAGGCAGGGAGGGATCACCCCTCCACTTT. Its translation is CASSLGREGSPLHF. The full variable domain, completed using reference TRBV7-9 and TRBJ1-6, is DTGVSQNPRHKITKRGQNVTFRCDPISEHNRLYWYRQTLGQGPEFLTYFQNEAQLEKSRLLSDRFSAERPKGSFSTLEIQRTEQGDSAMYLCASSLGREGSPLHFGNGTRLTVT.